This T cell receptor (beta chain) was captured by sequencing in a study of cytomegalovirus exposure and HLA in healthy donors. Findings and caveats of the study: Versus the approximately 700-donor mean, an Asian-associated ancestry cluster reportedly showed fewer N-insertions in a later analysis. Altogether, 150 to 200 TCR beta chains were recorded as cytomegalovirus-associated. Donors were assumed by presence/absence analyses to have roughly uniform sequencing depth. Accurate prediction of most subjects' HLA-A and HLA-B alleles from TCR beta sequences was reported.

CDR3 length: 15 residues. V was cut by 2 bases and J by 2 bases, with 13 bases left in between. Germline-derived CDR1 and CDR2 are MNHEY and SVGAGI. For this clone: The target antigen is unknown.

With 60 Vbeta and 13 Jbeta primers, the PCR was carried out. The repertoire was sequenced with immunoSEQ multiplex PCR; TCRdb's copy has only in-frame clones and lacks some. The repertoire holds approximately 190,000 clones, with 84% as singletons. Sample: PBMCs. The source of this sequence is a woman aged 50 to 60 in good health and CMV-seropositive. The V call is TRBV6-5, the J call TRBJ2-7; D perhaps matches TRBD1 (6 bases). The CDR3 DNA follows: TGTGCCAGCAGTTACCCCGCCGAGGGGGCCTACGAGCAGTACTTC. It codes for CASSYPAEGAYEQYF.